The TCR beta chain described here comes from a study of shared clonotypes between healthy human individuals. Findings and caveats of the study: Four donors held approximately 4.6% of naive CD4 clonotypes in common.

Notes on this clone: Antigen: not known.

At deep level, the assay was performed. Clones were sequenced by immunoSEQ multiplex PCR, and TCRdb holds only the in-frame ones, with some missing. The data hold nearly 2 million clones, with 85% to 95% observed a single time. V was pared by 7 bases and J by 8 bases, with 11 bases of the junction left unmatched. The CDR3 covers 15 residues. Germline V gene lookup returns CDR1 LNHDA and CDR2 SQIVND (reference sequence). Terminally differentiated effector memory CD45RA+ cells were left out of the naive CD8 fraction, which was CD45RO-negative and positively selected for CCR7. Material: naive CD8+ T cells sorted from blood. This TCR was sampled from a man aged 18 to 29 in good health. The chain combines TRBV19 with TRBJ2-1; 10 nucleotides align to TRBD2. For the CDR3, the DNA is TGTGCCAGTACCTCTTTTAGCGGGGGGCTGTATGAGCAGTTCTTC. It translates to CASTSFSGGLYEQFF.